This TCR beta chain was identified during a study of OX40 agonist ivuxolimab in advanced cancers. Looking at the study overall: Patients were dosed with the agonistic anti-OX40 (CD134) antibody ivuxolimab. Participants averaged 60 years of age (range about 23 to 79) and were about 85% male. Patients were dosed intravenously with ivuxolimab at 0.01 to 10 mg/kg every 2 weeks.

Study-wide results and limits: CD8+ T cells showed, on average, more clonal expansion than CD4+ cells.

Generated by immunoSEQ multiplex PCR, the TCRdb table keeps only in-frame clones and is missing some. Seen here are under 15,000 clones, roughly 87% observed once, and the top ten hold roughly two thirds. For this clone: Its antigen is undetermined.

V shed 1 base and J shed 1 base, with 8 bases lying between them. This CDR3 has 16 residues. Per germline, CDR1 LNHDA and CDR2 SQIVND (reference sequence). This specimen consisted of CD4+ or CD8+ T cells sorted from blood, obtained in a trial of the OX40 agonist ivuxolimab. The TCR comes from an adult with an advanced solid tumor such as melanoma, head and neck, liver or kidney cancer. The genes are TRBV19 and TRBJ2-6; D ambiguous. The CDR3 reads CASSIGSRSGANVLTF. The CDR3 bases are TGTGCCAGTAGTATAGGTAGCCGGTCTGGGGCCAACGTCCTGACTTTC.